The rows below give T cell receptor beta chains drawn from one sample of a study of CD8 T cells in ankylosing spondylitis. TCRdb re-called the 5' RACE reads through MiXCR, storing one row per CDR3 protein. This repertoire shows more than 300,000 distinct CDR3 sequences, 9.5% to 13% found once; its top ten account for roughly 9%. Input material: blood, either unsorted or a sorted T cell fraction (not recorded which). The receptors derive from a female donor with ankylosing spondylitis or in good health (not recorded which). CDR3s include the opening cysteine and the closing phenylalanine or tryptophan. A D gene is named only where the DNA matches it firmly. Clone size is stated in some rows and not others, as once, few, many or a class when expanded.

TRBJ1-1 TRBD1 TRBV6-2/TRBV6-3 medium-sized CASVYRGMTEAFF TGTGCCAGCGTCTACAGGGGGATGACTGAAGCTTTCTTT
TRBJ1-2 NA TRBV7-2 many CASNFGGTTTNYGYTF TGTGCCAGCAACTTCGGAGGGACAACGACTAACTATGGCTACACCTTC
TRBJ2-5 TRBD1 TRBV5-5 few CASSTPGQGTETQYF TGTGCCAGCAGCACTCCGGGACAGGGTACGGAGACCCAGTACTTC
TRBJ2-1 TRBD2 TRBV4-3 few CASSQEIAGRQIYNEQFF TGCGCCAGCAGCCAAGAGATAGCGGGGCGTCAAATCTACAATGAGCAGTTCTTC
TRBJ2-2 TRBD1 TRBV3-1 NA CASSQDLAWTGDTGELFF TGTGCCAGCAGCCAAGATCTAGCTTGGACAGGGGACACCGGGGAGCTGTTTTTT
TRBJ2-5 TRBD1 TRBV5-1 many CASSLSRDRAQETQYF TGCGCCAGCAGCTTGTCACGGGACAGGGCCCAAGAGACCCAGTACTTC
TRBJ2-1 TRBD2 TRBV24-1 many CATSDWGDSGGYNEQFF TGTGCCACCAGTGACTGGGGTGATAGCGGGGGGTACAATGAGCAGTTCTTC
TRBJ2-3 NA TRBV28 NA CASSPTGRTDTQYF TGTGCCAGCAGTCCTACCGGTCGCACAGATACGCAGTATTTT
TRBJ1-3 NA TRBV10-3 many CAISSLLDSSGNTIYF TGTGCCATCAGTTCTCTTCTGGACAGCTCTGGAAACACCATATATTTT
TRBJ1-2 NA TRBV12-3/TRBV12-4 many CASAGNVFGYTF TGTGCCAGCGCCGGTAACGTTTTTGGCTACACCTTC
TRBJ1-6 NA TRBV18 many CASSPPLPPLHF TGTGCCAGCTCACCACCCTTACCACCCCTCCACTTT
TRBJ2-1 TRBD2 TRBV20-1 many CSARKRGLSNEQFF TGCAGTGCTAGAAAGCGGGGGTTATCGAATGAGCAGTTCTTC
TRBJ1-2 NA TRBV5-6 NA CASSYDKYANGYTF TGTGCCAGCAGCTACGACAAGTATGCGAATGGCTACACCTTC
TRBJ2-7 NA TRBV4-1 many CASSQGEGAPSYEQYF TGCGCCAGCAGCCAAGGTGAGGGAGCCCCTTCCTACGAGCAGTACTTC
TRBJ1-5 NA TRBV20-1 many CSATGTEGNQPQHF TGCAGTGCAACCGGGACGGAGGGAAATCAGCCCCAGCATTTT
TRBJ2-1 TRBD2 TRBV10-3 many CAIRGLADYNEQFF TGTGCCATCAGGGGACTAGCGGACTACAATGAGCAGTTCTTC
TRBJ2-1 TRBD1 TRBV7-9 many CASSFGTGSYNEQFF TGTGCCAGCAGCTTCGGGACAGGTTCCTACAATGAGCAGTTCTTC
TRBJ2-2 TRBD2 TRBV2 NA CASGRLAGRTGELFF TGTGCCAGCGGGAGACTAGCGGGAAGGACCGGGGAGCTGTTTTTT
TRBJ2-7 NA TRBV6-2/TRBV6-3 NA CASTHNYEQYF TGTGCCAGCACCCACAATTACGAGCAGTACTTC
TRBJ2-3 TRBD2 TRBV29-1 many CSAVGAGGVNTQYF TGCAGCGCTGTGGGAGCGGGAGGTGTGAATACGCAGTATTTT
TRBJ1-5 NA TRBV7-6 few CASSRDPYSNQPQHF TGTGCCAGCAGCCGGGACCCTTATAGCAATCAGCCCCAGCATTTT
TRBJ2-7 NA TRBV29-1 many CSVGGKETSSSYEQYF TGCAGCGTCGGAGGTAAAGAGACATCGAGCTCCTACGAGCAGTACTTC
TRBJ2-3 NA TRBV5-1 many CASSLTGRDSNTQYF TGCGCCAGCAGCTTGACCGGGCGAGATTCAAATACGCAGTATTTT
TRBJ1-2 NA TRBV7-9 few CASSFDLRGYTF TGTGCCAGCAGCTTCGACCTGAGAGGCTACACCTTC
TRBJ2-3 NA TRBV6-1 many CASSDWSFLF TGTGCCAGCAGTGATTGGTCCTTTCTTTTT
TRBJ2-3 NA TRBV20-1 NA CSPRPTSGNTQYF TGCAGTCCTCGACCGACTTCCGGAAATACGCAGTATTTT
TRBJ2-5 NA TRBV20-1 many CSASWDYQETQYF TGCAGTGCTAGTTGGGACTACCAAGAGACCCAGTACTTC
TRBJ1-5 TRBD1 TRBV7-9 few CASSLYFGTGEEQPQHF TGTGCCAGCAGCTTATACTTCGGGACAGGGGAGGAACAGCCCCAGCATTTT
TRBJ1-1 NA TRBV5-5 many CASSLTGDPLEAFF TGTGCCAGCAGCTTGACCGGGGACCCCCTAGAAGCTTTCTTT